This TCR beta chain derives from a study of CXCR4 blockade with PD-1 therapy in pancreatic cancer. Study findings and constraints: Without paired alpha-beta data, shared specificity of dominant clones is unconfirmed.

The CDR3 covers 16 residues. Germline CDR1 is SGHRS and CDR2 is YFSETQ. Trimming cost V 3 bases and J 3 bases; bases outside gene matches: 6. Here immunoSEQ multiplex PCR was the method, and the copy in TCRdb shows in-frame clones only, minus some. The repertoire includes about 5,900 clones, 35% of them detected once, and less than 15% sits in the top ten. A note on this clone: Antigen specificity is unknown.

The sequencing input was tumor tissue. This TCR came from a human donor with pancreatic ductal adenocarcinoma. The chain joins TRBV5-1 to TRBJ2-2; TRBD1 aligns across 9 bases. CDR3 bases: TGCGCCAGCAGCTCGGACAGGGGCGGTTACACCGGGGAGCTGTTTTTT. Its protein product is CASSSDRGGYTGELFF.